These T cell receptor beta chains were read from a single sample in a study of blood T cell repertoires in COVID-19. Profiled with immunoSEQ multiplex PCR; TCRdb holds only in-frame clones, not every one. The table has fewer than 60,000 clones, 82% seen once. Source material: peripheral blood. The receptors stem from an older man with COVID-19, enrolled during active disease. The CDR3 runs from the conserved cysteine through the conserved F or W. The order of the fields is V gene, J gene, clone size, D gene, CDR3 DNA, CDR3 protein. The D gene is left open where the match is weak. Expanded clones get a size class; other rows say once, few or many, or leave the size out.

>TRBV6-5|TRBJ2-1|.|TRBD2
TGTGCCAGTAAGATTGGGAGGGAGGGTTATGAGCAGTTCTTC
CASKIGREGYEQFF
>TRBV29-1|TRBJ2-1|.|.
TGCAGCGGTCCACAGACGTCGAATGAGCAGTTCTTC
CSGPQTSNEQFF
>TRBV25-1|TRBJ1-4|once|.
TGTGCCAGCAGTGAGCCCGGCGGGCTTAATGAAAAACTGTTTTTT
CASSEPGGLNEKLFF
>TRBV7-2|TRBJ2-5|.|.
TGTGCCAGCAGCTTAGGACAGGACATAATGGCCCAGTACTTC
CASSLGQDIMAQYF
>TRBV25-1|TRBJ2-7|.|TRBD1
TGTGCCAGTGGACAGGCAAACGAGCAGTACTTC
CASGQANEQYF
>TRBV5-1|TRBJ2-3|.|.
TGCGCCAGCAGCTTGGACGGGAGAGGCACAGATACGCAGTATTTT
CASSLDGRGTDTQYF
>TRBV5-6|TRBJ1-5|.|TRBD1
TGTGCCAGCAGCTTAGGGGACAGGGAGGGTCAGCCCCAGCATTTT
CASSLGDREGQPQHF
>TRBV6-2/TRBV6-3|TRBJ2-7|.|.
TGTGCCAGCAGTTACTCAAGAGGGAGCTCCTACGAGCAGTACTTC
CASSYSRGSSYEQYF
>TRBV5-8|TRBJ1-1|.|.
TGTGCCAGCAGCTCGACAGTCATGAACACTGAAGCTTTCTTT
CASSSTVMNTEAFF
>TRBV3-1/TRBV3-2|TRBJ1-6|once|.
TGTGCCAGCAGCGCGACGGGGGATTCACCCCTCCACTTT
CASSATGDSPLHF
>TRBV6-1|TRBJ1-4|.|TRBD1
TGTGCCAGCAGTGAAGGGACAGGGGCCTCTTTTGGAAATGAAAAACTGTTTTTT
CASSEGTGASFGNEKLFF
>TRBV5-1|TRBJ2-3|.|.
TGCGCCAGCAGCTCGGGGACTCGCGCAGATACGCAGTATTTT
CASSSGTRADTQYF
>TRBV19|TRBJ2-5|once|TRBD2
TGTGCCAGTAGTCTCGAACTAGCGGGAGCAGAGACCCAGTACTTC
CASSLELAGAETQYF
>TRBV15|TRBJ2-5|.|TRBD2
TGTGCCACCAGCAGTTCTACGATTAGCGGGCAAGGACAAGAGACCCAGTACTTC
CATSSSTISGQGQETQYF
>TRBV29-1|TRBJ1-5|once|.
TGCAGCGTCGGGTCCGGGACACCGGATTCGGGGAATCAGCCCCAGCATTTT
CSVGSGTPDSGNQPQHF
>TRBV3-1/TRBV3-2|TRBJ1-1|.|.
TGTGCCAGCAGAAAGAAGGGGGTGGACTCGGAAGCTTTCTTT
CASRKKGVDSEAFF
>TRBV19|TRBJ1-5|.|TRBD1
TGTGCCAGTAGCGACGGGACAGGGGGACTTAGCAATCAGCCCCAGCATTTT
CASSDGTGGLSNQPQHF
>TRBV11-3|TRBJ1-6|.|TRBD1
TGTGCCAGCAGCTTCGGGACAGGGGGTTCACCCCTCCACTTT
CASSFGTGGSPLHF
>TRBV10-3|TRBJ2-3|once|TRBD1
TGTGCCCACACCGGGACAGGGGATTCAGATACGCAGTATTTT
CAHTGTGDSDTQYF
>TRBV29-1|TRBJ1-2|.|TRBD1
TGCAGCGTTTCTGGACAGGGGCTCGGCTACACCTTC
CSVSGQGLGYTF
>TRBV3-1/TRBV3-2|TRBJ1-2|.|.
TGTGCCAGCAGCCAAGATTTGGAGGCTTCCTATGGCTACACCTTC
CASSQDLEASYGYTF
>TRBV4-3|TRBJ1-6|once|.
TGCGCCAGCAGCCTTAAAACAGGAGGGAATTCACCCCTCCACTTT
CASSLKTGGNSPLHF
>TRBV28|TRBJ2-3|few|TRBD2
TGTGCCAGCAGTCCACCGGGACTAGTCACAGATACGCAGTATTTT
CASSPPGLVTDTQYF
>TRBV24-1|TRBJ2-1|.|TRBD2
TGTGCCACCACCGGGACTAGCGGGAGGGTCAATGAGCAGTTCTTC
CATTGTSGRVNEQFF
>TRBV18|TRBJ2-2|.|.
TGTGCCAGCTCACCACTTGCGGTAGACACCGGGGAGCTGTTTTTT
CASSPLAVDTGELFF
>TRBV6-2/TRBV6-3|TRBJ1-1|.|.
TGTGCCAGCTGCCGGAGGGGAACAGCGGTCGCCCCTGAAGCTTTCTTT
CASCRRGTAVAPEAFF
>TRBV28|TRBJ2-7|.|.
TGTGCCAGCAAGTTCTTATCCACAGGGACCTACGAGCAGTACTTC
CASKFLSTGTYEQYF
>TRBV5-5|TRBJ1-2|.|TRBD1
TGTGCCAGCAGTCAGGGGGGTGGCTATGGCTACACCTTC
CASSQGGGYGYTF
>TRBV27|TRBJ1-6|.|TRBD1
TGTGCCAGCAGTCTGCAGGGGGCGGATTCACCCCTCCACTTT
CASSLQGADSPLHF
>TRBV7-3|TRBJ2-6|few|.
TGTGCCAGCAGCCCCGGTGGCTCTGGGGCCAACGTCCTGACTTTC
CASSPGGSGANVLTF
>TRBV19|TRBJ1-2|few|.
TGTGCCAGTAGAACCGACAGCAACTATGGCTACACCTTC
CASRTDSNYGYTF
>TRBV19|TRBJ2-2|.|.
TGTGCCAGTAGTGTTCCTCTAGCCGGCTCCGGGGAGCTGTTTTTT
CASSVPLAGSGELFF
>TRBV5-6|TRBJ2-7|.|.
TGTGCCAGCAGCTTGGGGTTCGGGCAGTACTTC
CASSLGFGQYF
>TRBV7-8|TRBJ1-1|.|.
TGTGCCAGCAGCTTCCAGGGGCGCGTCACTGAAGCTTTCTTT
CASSFQGRVTEAFF
>TRBV3-1/TRBV3-2|TRBJ2-1|.|TRBD2
TGTGCCAGCAGCCTAACTAGCGGAAACAATGAGCAGTTCTTC
CASSLTSGNNEQFF
>TRBV5-1|TRBJ1-1|.|.
TGCGCCAGCAGCTTGGTCCCCGAAGGAGGCACTGAAGCTTTCTTT
CASSLVPEGGTEAFF
>TRBV10-3|TRBJ2-5|.|.
TGTGCCACTTCGACAGGCCAAGAGACCCAGTACTTC
CATSTGQETQYF
>TRBV9|TRBJ1-2|.|TRBD1
TGTGCCAGCAGCGCATACAGGGGGCTAGACTATGGCTACACCTTC
CASSAYRGLDYGYTF
>TRBV24-1|TRBJ2-5|.|TRBD2
TGTGCCACCAGTGAAGCGGGGCCCCTTGTCGAGACCCAGTACTTC
CATSEAGPLVETQYF